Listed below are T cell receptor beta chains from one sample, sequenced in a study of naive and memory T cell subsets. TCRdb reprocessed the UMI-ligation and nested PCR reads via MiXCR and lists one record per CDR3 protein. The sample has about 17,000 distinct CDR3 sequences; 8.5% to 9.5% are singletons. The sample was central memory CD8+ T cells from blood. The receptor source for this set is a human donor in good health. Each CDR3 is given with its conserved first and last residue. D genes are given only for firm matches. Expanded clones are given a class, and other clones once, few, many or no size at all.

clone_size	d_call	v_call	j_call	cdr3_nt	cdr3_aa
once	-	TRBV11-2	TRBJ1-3	TGTGCCAGCAGCTTAGCGGCAATTGGAAACACCATATATTTT	CASSLAAIGNTIYF
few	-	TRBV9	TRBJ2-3	TGTGCCAGCAGTACCTCCGGGACCCCTGTTAGTGGTACGCAGTATTTT	CASSTSGTPVSGTQYF
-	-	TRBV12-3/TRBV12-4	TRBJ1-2	TGTGCCAGCAGTTCCGGCGGCTACACCTTC	CASSSGGYTF
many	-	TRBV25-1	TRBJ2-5	TGTGCCAGCAGTGGCAGCATTGAGACCCAGTACTTC	CASSGSIETQYF
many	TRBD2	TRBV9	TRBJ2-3	TGTGCCAGCAGCGCGACTAGCGGGACAAGCACAGATACGCAGTATTTT	CASSATSGTSTDTQYF
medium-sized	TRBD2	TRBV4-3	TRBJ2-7	TGCGCCAGCAGCCAAGAAGAGATAAGAACTAGCGGGTCCTCCTACGAGCAGTACTTC	CASSQEEIRTSGSSYEQYF
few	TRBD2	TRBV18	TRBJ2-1	TGTGCCAGCTCACCACCTGCTAGCGGGGGTTACAATGAGCAGTTCTTC	CASSPPASGGYNEQFF
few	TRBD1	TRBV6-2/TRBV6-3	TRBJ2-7	TGTGCCAGCAGCCGGGGACAGGGCAGCGACGAGCAGTACTTC	CASSRGQGSDEQYF
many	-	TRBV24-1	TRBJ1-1	TGTGCCACCAGTGATTATCTGGCCTCGAACACTGAAGCTTTCTTT	CATSDYLASNTEAFF
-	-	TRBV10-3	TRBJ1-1	TGTGCCATCAGGAGTACGGACGCCACTGAAGCTTTCTTT	CAIRSTDATEAFF
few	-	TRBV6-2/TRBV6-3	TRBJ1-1	TGTGCCAGCAGTTTAATGAACACTGAAGCTTTCTTT	CASSLMNTEAFF
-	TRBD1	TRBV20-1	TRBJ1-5	TGCAGTGCCCGGGACAGCGGTAACAATCAGCCCCAGCATTTT	CSARDSGNNQPQHF